The TCR beta chain under discussion was sequenced for a study of blood T cell repertoires in COVID-19. Study information: Sources were T cells, B-cell-depleted T cells, or PBMCs; the material itself was cDNA or gDNA.

The Seattle site enrolled patients during active infection and followed them longitudinally. Clones were read by immunoSEQ multiplex PCR, and TCRdb kept only the in-frame ones, dropping some. The table includes approximately 200,000 clones, about 81% detected once. The ends lost 4 bases at V and 8 bases at J; junction bases unmatched: 6. From germline, CDR1 is MGHRA and CDR2 YSYEKL. CDR3 length equals 15 residues. The receptor comes from a woman older than 75 with COVID-19, enrolled during active disease. The chain is built from TRBV4-1 and TRBJ2-1, with TRBD2 matching over 12 bases. Input material: peripheral blood. In DNA, the CDR3 is TGCGCCAGCAGCCCCCTGACTAGCGGGAGAGATGAGCAGTTCTTC. Protein product: CASSPLTSGRDEQFF.